One sample yielded the 6 T cell receptor beta chains listed below, sequenced in a study of lung T cells in sarcoidosis with Löfgren's syndrome. TCRdb re-called the reads with MiXCR, one entry per CDR3 protein. The data hold 60,000 to 65,000 distinct CDR3 sequences, with 21% observed a single time. The sample consisted of CD4+ T cells from PBMCs. The receptor source for this set is a human donor with sarcoidosis (Löfgren's syndrome or another form), or a control subject (not recorded which).

This clonotype was seen only a few times. The chain links TRBV19 to TRBJ2-1, with D possibly matching TRBD2 (6 bases). Trimming took 3 bases from V and 0 from J, leaving 24 bases between them. The CDR3 is 20 amino acids. Germline CDR1 is LNHDA and CDR2 is SQIVND (reference sequence). As DNA, the CDR3 is TGTGCCAGTAGTATTCTAATAAGAAAACGGGGGTTAAGCTCCTACAATGAGCAGTTCTTC. Translated, it gives CASSILIRKRGLSSYNEQFF. Complete variable domain (other parts from reference TRBV19 and TRBJ2-1): DGGITQSPKYLFRKEGQNVTLSCEQNLNHDAMYWYRQDPGQGLRLIYYSQIVNDFQKGDIAEGYSVSREKKESFPLTVTSAQKNPTAFYLCASSILIRKRGLSSYNEQFFGPGTRLTVL.

This clonotype was observed many times. The chain couples TRBV29-1 to TRBJ2-3, with TRBD1 matching 9 bases. V shed 7 bases, J shed 3 bases, and the junction held 11 bases outside the gene matches. The CDR3 runs to 15 residues. CDR1 and CDR2 (germline): SQVTM, ANQGSEA. The CDR3, as DNA: TGCAGCGGTATCACAGGGGGCGCGAAGACAGATACGCAGTATTTT. Translating it yields CSGITGGAKTDTQYF.

Judged by abundance, this clonotype is medium-sized. This chain joins TRBV28 and TRBJ1-5, with 7 nucleotides matching TRBD1. The CDR3 contains 15 residues. V was clipped by 10 bases and J by 3 bases; unmatched bases: 12. Germline CDR1 is MDHEN and CDR2 is SYDVKM. The DNA for the CDR3 is TGTGCCACTAGACAGGGCGGGGTAAACAATCAGCCCCAGCATTTT. Translation: CATRQGGVNNQPQHF. The variable domain in full, with the rest retrieved from reference TRBV28 and TRBJ1-5, is DVKVTQSSRYLVKRTGEKVFLECVQDMDHENMFWYRQDPGLGLRLIYFSYDVKMKEKGDIPEGYSVSREKKERFSLILESASTNQTSMYLCATRQGGVNNQPQHFGDGTRLSIL.

This clonotype was picked up many times. The rearrangement joins TRBV18 to TRBJ1-1, with 8 bases that match TRBD1. The CDR3 covers 15 residues. Germline assignment: CDR1 KGHSH and CDR2 LQKENI. V was clipped by 3 bases and J by 2 bases; unmatched bases: 5. The CDR3: CASSPAGTGNTEAFF. The CDR3 DNA follows: TGTGCCAGCTCACCGGCCGGGACAGGAAACACTGAAGCTTTCTTT.

This clonotype was seen ten or more times. This chain joins TRBV6-1 and TRBJ1-2; D gene unclear. Trimming left V 8 bases short and J 8 bases short, with 18 bases between. This CDR3 has 13 residues. Germline values: CDR1 MNHNS, CDR2 SASEGT. The CDR3 DNA sequence: TGTGCCAGCCGGTACACCTCCGGACGAGGCTACACCTTC. This codes for CASRYTSGRGYTF.

This clonotype was seen ten or more times. The rearrangement joins TRBV24-1 to TRBJ2-1; TRBD1 matches at 10 bases. CDR3 length: 16 amino acids. CDR1 is KGHDR, CDR2 SFDVKD, per germline. J lost 9 bases, V lost 5 bases, and 12 bases had no gene match. DNA for the CDR3: TGTGCCACCAGTGCCACCGGGACAGGGGTGGGTCTTGAGCAGTTCTTC. Translated, it gives CATSATGTGVGLEQFF.